The 21 T cell receptor beta chains below all came from one sample that was sequenced in a study of cytomegalovirus exposure and HLA in healthy donors. PCR involved 60 Vbeta and 13 Jbeta primers. Method: immunoSEQ multiplex PCR; TCRdb's copy keeps in-frame clones and lacks some. Of 150,000 to 180,000 clones listed, approximately 81% were seen once; the top ten hold roughly 2.3%. Sequenced input: PBMCs. These receptors all stem from a woman under 30 in good health and CMV-seronegative.

The chain uses TRBV28 and TRBJ2-7, with TRBD1 as a possible D gene (6 bases). There are 13 residues in the CDR3. V lost 3 bases and J 0 bases, leaving 6 bases between the germline ends. Germline CDR1 is MDHEN and CDR2 is SYDVKM. In DNA form, the CDR3 reads TGTGCCAGCAGTTTGGGGGCCTCCTACGAGCAGTACTTC. This gives the protein CASSLGASYEQYF.

This clone has a handful of counts. The V call is TRBV10-3, the J call TRBJ1-1; D is unresolved. The V end lost 3 bases, the J end lost 1 base, and 9 bases lay between the germline ends. The CDR3 is made up of 14 amino acids. The germline CDR1 and CDR2 sequences are ENHRY and SYGVKD. This chain's CDR3 is CAISEIQANTEAFF. The CDR3, as DNA: TGTGCCATCAGTGAAATCCAGGCGAACACTGAAGCTTTCTTT.

This chain joins TRBV6-4 and TRBJ1-6, with 7 positions matching TRBD1. CDR3 length equals 13 residues. The germline gives CDR1 MRHNA, CDR2 SNTAGT. The junction had 3 bases not matched to a gene; V was cut back by 6 bases and J by 7 bases. CDR3 protein: CASRRGRNSPLHF. The CDR3 DNA reads TGTGCCAGCAGGAGGGGGCGAAATTCACCCCTCCACTTT.

V and J are TRBV7-8 and TRBJ2-1; 8 bases agree with TRBD2. With 5 bases clipped from V and 1 base from J, the junction kept 7 bases outside the gene matches. The CDR3 extends over 16 amino acids. Germline V gene data show CDR1 as SGHVS and CDR2 as FQNEAQ. CDR3: CASSLREARSYNEQFF. The CDR3, as DNA: TGTGCCAGCAGCCTGCGGGAGGCCAGGTCCTACAATGAGCAGTTCTTC.

This clone was detected once. This chain links TRBV2 with TRBJ2-3; tentative D call: TRBD1 (5 bases). CDR1 SNHLY and CDR2 FYNNEI come from the germline V gene. Trimming took off 1 base at V and 0 bases at J, with 11 bases between the two ends. The CDR3 loop spans 16 amino acids. CDR3 in amino acids: CASSEESGPSTDTQYF. For the CDR3, the DNA is TGTGCCAGCAGTGAAGAGTCAGGGCCCAGCACAGATACGCAGTATTTT.

The genes are TRBV20-1 and TRBJ2-7; D gene uncertain. V was cut by 5 bases and J by 5 bases, with 7 bases left in between. The CDR3 totals 10 residues. The germline V gene encodes CDR1 DFQATT and CDR2 SNEGSKA (reference sequence). The CDR3 protein is CSARAHEQYF. The CDR3 DNA reads as TGCAGTGCTCGCGCCCACGAGCAGTACTTC.

This chain joins TRBV4-2 and TRBJ2-5; 9 nucleotides match TRBD1. Per the germline V gene, CDR1 is LGHNA and CDR2 is YNFKEQ. The CDR3 runs 18 residues. With 2 bases clipped from V and 4 bases from J, the junction kept 14 bases outside the gene matches. The DNA of the CDR3 is TGTGCCAGCAGCCAACAGGGACAGGGTAACAGGCGACGAGAGACCCAGTACTTC. Translation: CASSQQGQGNRRRETQYF.

This sequence joins TRBV6-4 and TRBJ2-2, with a weak D call TRBD2 (6 bases). Trimming took off 7 bases at V and 1 base at J, with 10 bases between the two ends. Germline V lookup: CDR1 MRHNA, CDR2 SNTAGT. The CDR3 length is 14 residues. In nucleotides, the CDR3 is TGTGCCAGCACGGCTAGCGTGAACACCGGGGAGCTGTTTTTT. The encoded protein is CASTASVNTGELFF.

CDR3 amino acids: CASSLTVMNTEAFF. The CDR3 DNA reads as TGTGCCAGCAGTTTGACAGTCATGAACACTGAAGCTTTCTTT. The chain couples TRBV28 to TRBJ1-1; maybe TRBD1 (5 bases). The V gene lost 3 bases and the J gene lost 0 bases, with 8 bases spanning the gap. The CDR3 runs 14 residues. CDR1 is MDHEN, CDR2 SYDVKM, per germline. Full variable domain (outside the CDR3, taken from reference TRBV28 and TRBJ1-1): DVKVTQSSRYLVKRTGEKVFLECVQDMDHENMFWYRQDPGLGLRLIYFSYDVKMKEKGDIPEGYSVSREKKERFSLILESASTNQTSMYLCASSLTVMNTEAFFGQGTRLTVV.

The chain recombines TRBV18 with TRBJ2-7; 9 nucleotides line up with TRBD2. After removal of 2 bases from V and 3 bases from J, the junction contained 2 bases not matched to a gene. This CDR3 is built from 14 residues. CDR1 is KGHSH and CDR2 is LQKENI in the germline V gene. The CDR3 sequence is CASSPRAGGYEQYF. Written as DNA, the CDR3 is TGTGCCAGCTCACCAAGAGCGGGAGGCTACGAGCAGTACTTC.

Details on this clone: At one of its ends the junction is not consistent with the germline gene, which may arise from a read error. V usage is TRBV2 and J usage is TRBJ2-7; 8 bases agree with TRBD2. Germline CDR1 SNHLY, CDR2 FYNNEI. The CDR3 contains 15 residues. The CDR3 DNA follows: TGTGTCAGCAGCCCCGGGACTAGTCTCTCCTACGAGCAGTACTTC. This translates into CVSSPGTSLSYEQYF. Based on the CDR3 plus reference TRBV2 and TRBJ2-7, the full variable domain is EPEVTQTPSHQVTQMGQEVILRCVPISNHLYFYWYRQILGQKVEFLVSFYNNEISEKSEIFDDQFSVERPDGSNFTLKIRSTKLEDSAMYFCVSSPGTSLSYEQYFGPGTRLTVT.

This clone turned up a few times. The J gene is TRBJ2-7, the V gene TRBV7-2, with a tentative D call TRBD1 (6 bases). The V and J ends lost 1 base and 0 bases respectively, with 10 bases between them. The germline V gene has CDR1 SGHTA and CDR2 FQGNSA. The CDR3 is 15 amino acids. The CDR3: CASSLGRQASYEQYF. The CDR3 DNA reads as TGTGCCAGCAGCTTAGGCCGACAGGCCTCCTACGAGCAGTACTTC.

This clone was recorded once. The chain is built from TRBV18 and TRBJ2-7, with 9 bases matching TRBD1. Germline V gene data show CDR1 as KGHSH and CDR2 as LQKENI. The CDR3 loop spans 15 amino acids. The J segment lost 4 bases and the V segment lost 3 bases, leaving 7 bases of the junction unmatched. The CDR3 coding sequence is TGTGCCAGCTCACCCGGGACAGGGCAGGGGTACGAGCAGTACTTC. It specifies CASSPGTGQGYEQYF.

The chain carries TRBV10-1 and TRBJ2-2; D not certain. V gave up 0 bases and J gave up 5 bases, with 4 bases separating them. Germline lookup yields CDR1 WNHNN and CDR2 SYGVQD (reference sequence). This CDR3 has 13 amino acids. The CDR3 loop reads CASSESQTGELFF. The CDR3 coding sequence is TGCGCCAGCAGTGAGTCGCAGACCGGGGAGCTGTTTTTT.

CDR3 nucleotides: TGTGCCAGCAGCGTAGAGGGACAGGGCACAGATACGCAGTATTTT. This sequence encodes CASSVEGQGTDTQYF. This chain links TRBV9 with TRBJ2-3; 8 nucleotides agree with TRBD1. The CDR3 is 15 amino acids. Looked up from germline, CDR1 is SGDLS and CDR2 is YYNGEE. V was pared by 0 bases and J by 1 base, with 1 base of the junction left unmatched. Together with reference TRBV9 and TRBJ2-3, the CDR3 gives the full variable domain: DSGVTQTPKHLITATGQRVTLRCSPRSGDLSVYWYQQSLDQGLQFLIQYYNGEERAKGNILERFSAQQFPDLHSELNLSSLELGDSALYFCASSVEGQGTDTQYFGPGTRLTVL.

A single count supports this clone. The chain has TRBV7-9 and TRBJ2-5; possible D gene TRBD2, 5 bases. The germline V gene encodes CDR1 SEHNR and CDR2 FQNEAQ (reference sequence). With 4 bases removed from V and 5 bases from J, the gap between germline ends came to 14 bases. The CDR3 has 14 residues. Written as DNA, the CDR3 is TGTGCCAGCAGCTCGAACGGGGTGCAGGAGACCCAGTACTTC. Amino acid sequence: CASSSNGVQETQYF.

The CDR3 protein is CASYPRRWYGYTF. The DNA of the CDR3 is TGTGCCAGCTATCCTCGGCGGTGGTATGGCTACACCTTC. The chain employs TRBV28 and TRBJ1-2; the D is unclear. The CDR3 extends over 13 amino acids. Germline assignment: CDR1 MDHEN and CDR2 SYDVKM. V was trimmed by 8 bases and J by 5 bases, leaving 15 bases between them.

The V gene is TRBV7-3, the J gene TRBJ2-5; 7 bases align to TRBD2. The CDR3 consists of 15 residues. The germline CDR1 and CDR2 sequences are SGHTA and FQGTGA. Trimming removed 2 bases from V and 2 bases from J; junction bases left unmatched: 5. The CDR3 sequence: CASSLGASGQETQYF. CDR3 DNA: TGTGCCAGCAGCTTAGGGGCTAGCGGACAAGAGACCCAGTACTTC.

V is TRBV2 and J is TRBJ2-3; D is undetermined. Germline values: CDR1 SNHLY, CDR2 FYNNEI. V lost 6 bases and J 0 bases, leaving 13 bases between the germline ends. This CDR3 is built from 15 residues. The DNA of the CDR3 is TGTGCCAGCAGGCAGGCTGTATCTAGCACAGATACGCAGTATTTT. Translating gives CASRQAVSSTDTQYF.

The chain couples TRBV30 to TRBJ2-5; 8 positions match TRBD2. With V trimmed by 3 bases and J by 3 bases, 6 bases remained unmatched. Germline values: CDR1 GTSNPN, CDR2 SVGIG (reference sequence). The CDR3 length is 14 residues. The CDR3 nucleotides read TGTGCCTGGAGCCGGGCGGGGGGCAAAGAGACCCAGTACTTC. This codes for CAWSRAGGKETQYF.

The J gene is TRBJ2-2, the V gene TRBV5-4; no clear D. Germline V gene sequence: CDR1 SGHNT, CDR2 YYREEE (reference sequence). The CDR3 consists of 16 residues. Trimming stripped 4 bases from V and 10 bases from J, with 23 bases between. CDR3 bases: TGTGCCAGCAGCCTCTTTCCCGAGACTCCCTCCGAGGAGCTGTTTTTT. This gives the protein CASSLFPETPSEELFF.